The present entry profiles one T cell receptor (beta chain) with its context. The antigen remains unidentified. These data originate in a study of shared clonotypes between healthy human individuals. The germline V gene has CDR1 SGHRS and CDR2 YFSETQ. The CDR3 extends over 15 amino acids. Trimming took off 3 bases at V and 0 bases at J, with 12 bases between the two ends. TCRdb's copy holds only in-frame clones and misses some; the assay was immunoSEQ multiplex PCR. The sample lists 1.4 million or so clones, roughly 98.5% occurring once. The study's findings and limits: The study drew on few donors, limiting represented genetic and exposure-history diversity.

V and J are TRBV5-1 and TRBJ1-1; maybe TRBD1 (6 bases). This clonotype was sampled from a man aged 25-40 years in good health. Sample: naive CD4+ T cells sorted from blood. As to subset: CD45RA+ positively selected. Here the CDR3 reads CASSSMGAMNTEAFF. In DNA form, the CDR3 reads TGCGCCAGCAGCTCGATGGGGGCCATGAACACTGAAGCTTTCTTT.